The rows below give T cell receptor beta chains drawn from one sample of a study of CD8+ T cells in alopecia areata. Sequenced by immunoSEQ multiplex PCR; TCRdb stores in-frame clones only, minus some. Of fewer than 250,000 clones detected, about 60% appear once; the ten largest clones hold over 0.55%. The specimen was CD4+ T cells sorted from blood, collected at week 4, from a patient treated with tofacitinib. These receptors all come from a human donor with alopecia areata. Both conserved end residues are part of each CDR3. D genes are given only for firm matches. For some rows the clone size is stated as once, few or many, or as a class when expanded; others skip it.

>-|TRBV29-1|TRBD1|TRBJ1-2
CSVRQGGGYTF
TGCAGCGTCCGACAGGGTGGTGGCTACACCTTC
>-|TRBV29-1|TRBD1|TRBJ1-5
CSVVTGGGNQPQHF
TGCAGCGTCGTGACAGGGGGAGGCAATCAGCCCCAGCATTTT
>-|TRBV7-2|-|TRBJ1-2
CASSLRGVDGYTF
TGTGCCAGCAGCTTGAGAGGGGTTGATGGCTACACCTTC
>-|TRBV11-2|-|TRBJ2-2
CASSLGYTGELFF
TGTGCCAGCAGCTTAGGATACACCGGGGAGCTGTTTTTT
>-|TRBV7-9|-|TRBJ1-2
CASSLEGYGYTF
TGTGCCAGCAGCTTAGAAGGGTATGGCTACACCTTC
>-|TRBV4-3|-|TRBJ2-6
CASSGANVLTF
TGCGCCAGCAGCGGGGCCAACGTCCTGACTTTC
>few|TRBV19|TRBD1|TRBJ1-3
CASSPTDRGNTIYF
TGTGCCAGTAGTCCGACGGACAGGGGAAACACCATATATTTT
>-|TRBV4-1|-|TRBJ1-1
CASSQDSRAWNTEAFF
TGCGCCAGCAGCCAAGACTCCCGGGCGTGGAACACTGAAGCTTTCTTT
>-|TRBV4-1|-|TRBJ2-7
CASSQVPNYEQYF
TGCGCCAGCAGCCAGGTACCCAATTACGAGCAGTACTTC
>-|TRBV30|TRBD2|TRBJ2-1
CACPLGLAGGEQFF
TGTGCCTGTCCCCTAGGGCTAGCGGGAGGGGAGCAGTTCTTC
>-|TRBV7-2|-|TRBJ2-4
CASSLGQALAKNIQYF
TGTGCCAGCAGCTTAGGTCAAGCACTAGCCAAAAACATTCAGTACTTC
>-|TRBV30|-|TRBJ2-3
CAWSFSGSTDTQYF
TGTGCCTGGAGTTTTAGCGGAAGCACAGATACGCAGTATTTT
>-|TRBV30|-|TRBJ1-1
CAGGHTEAFF
TGTGCCGGGGGGCACACTGAAGCTTTCTTT
>-|TRBV30|-|TRBJ2-7
CAWSKRVGGEQYF
TGTGCCTGGAGTAAGAGGGTTGGAGGCGAGCAGTACTTC
>-|TRBV10-3|TRBD2|TRBJ2-1
CASTILAGAYNEQFF
TGTGCCTCTACTATACTAGCGGGGGCCTACAATGAGCAGTTCTTC
>-|TRBV27|-|TRBJ2-1
CASFTLSLGGREQFF
TGTGCCAGCTTCACCTTAAGCCTAGGGGGTAGGGAGCAGTTCTTC
>once|TRBV2|-|TRBJ2-1
CASSESSGRYNEQFF
TGTGCCAGCAGTGAGTCAAGCGGACGGTACAATGAGCAGTTCTTC
>-|TRBV29-1|TRBD1|TRBJ1-5
CSATGGRNQPQHF
TGCAGCGCTACAGGGGGCCGCAATCAGCCCCAGCATTTT
>few|TRBV7-9|-|TRBJ2-5
CASSYGGAQGETQYF
TGTGCCAGCAGCTATGGTGGGGCCCAGGGAGAGACCCAGTACTTC
>-|TRBV2|-|TRBJ1-2
CASKLRANYGYTF
TGTGCCAGCAAGCTCAGGGCGAACTATGGCTACACCTTC
>-|TRBV29-1|-|TRBJ2-3
CSVGLGLDTQYF
TGCAGCGTTGGGCTAGGTCTAGATACGCAGTATTTT
>-|TRBV9|-|TRBJ2-5
CASSVSLRPEETQYF
TGTGCCAGCAGCGTTAGCTTAAGACCCGAAGAGACCCAGTACTTC
>-|TRBV5-1|TRBD2|TRBJ2-3
CASSWGLAGGSTDTQYF
TGCGCCAGCAGCTGGGGACTAGCGGGAGGAAGCACAGATACGCAGTATTTT
>-|TRBV18|-|TRBJ1-4
CASSPSVPATNEKLFF
TGTGCCAGCTCACCCTCGGTTCCGGCAACTAATGAAAAACTGTTTTTT
>-|TRBV2|-|TRBJ1-4
CASSSGLISEKLFF
TGTGCCAGCAGTTCAGGGCTTATAAGCGAAAAACTGTTTTTT
>once|TRBV30|TRBD1|TRBJ1-5
CAWSRQGRNQPQHF
TGTGCCTGGAGCCGACAGGGGAGGAATCAGCCCCAGCATTTT
>few|TRBV4-1|-|TRBJ2-7
CASSQGVTRKILDEQYF
TGCGCCAGCAGCCAAGGGGTGACTAGAAAGATACTAGACGAGCAGTACTTC
>-|TRBV5-6|-|TRBJ2-1
CASSHIAVREQFF
TGTGCCAGCAGCCATATAGCGGTTCGCGAGCAGTTCTTC
>-|TRBV7-2|-|TRBJ1-3
CASSLDLGTIYF
TGTGCCAGCAGCTTAGATCTAGGGACCATATATTTT
>-|TRBV9|TRBD1|TRBJ1-1
CASSLGQGDTEAFF
TGTGCCAGCAGCCTGGGACAGGGCGACACTGAAGCTTTCTTT
>-|TRBV29-1|-|TRBJ2-4
CSAPGVDKNIQYF
TGCAGCGCTCCAGGGGTGGACAAAAACATTCAGTACTTC
>-|TRBV18|-|TRBJ2-3
CASSPASGTQYF
TGTGCCAGCTCACCCGCCAGCGGTACGCAGTATTTT
>-|TRBV27|-|TRBJ2-2
CASSPWDGPDGGELFF
TGTGCCAGCAGTCCCTGGGACGGACCCGATGGGGGGGAGCTGTTTTTT
>-|TRBV23-1|-|TRBJ2-2
CASSLWELFF
TGCGCCAGCAGCCTCTGGGAGCTGTTTTTT
>-|TRBV5-6|-|TRBJ2-2
CASSLEDRITGELFF
TGTGCCAGCAGCTTGGAGGACCGCATCACCGGGGAGCTGTTTTTT
>-|TRBV30|TRBD1|TRBJ1-4
CAWSVQGGQSRVFF
TGTGCCTGGAGTGTACAGGGGGGTCAAAGCCGGGTGTTTTTT
>-|TRBV25-1|TRBD1|TRBJ2-7
CASSSYRDRVYEQYF
TGTGCCAGCAGCTCTTACCGGGACAGGGTCTACGAGCAGTACTTC
>-|TRBV6-6|-|TRBJ2-5
CATLRGVQETQYF
TGTGCCACCCTTAGAGGAGTCCAAGAGACCCAGTACTTC
>few|TRBV29-1|-|TRBJ2-1
CSVGGGARRDNEQFF
TGCAGCGTTGGTGGGGGGGCCAGGAGGGACAATGAGCAGTTCTTC
>-|TRBV18|-|TRBJ2-5
CASSPRQLQETQYF
TGTGCCAGCTCACCCCGACAGCTACAAGAGACCCAGTACTTC
>-|TRBV29-1|-|TRBJ2-1
CSVGLEVGGEQFF
TGCAGCGTTGGACTAGAAGTGGGCGGTGAGCAGTTCTTC
>-|TRBV13|TRBD1|TRBJ1-2
CASSRLQGTYGYTF
TGTGCCAGCAGCCGCCTACAGGGGACCTATGGCTACACCTTC
>-|TRBV6-5|TRBD2|TRBJ2-3
CASSYSEGLAGKAQYF
TGTGCCAGCAGTTACTCGGAAGGACTAGCGGGAAAGGCGCAGTATTTT
>few|TRBV7-9|-|TRBJ2-1
CASSLDVAGVEQFF
TGTGCCAGCAGCTTAGATGTGGCCGGAGTGGAGCAGTTCTTC
>few|TRBV29-1|TRBD2|TRBJ2-2
CSATSGSLNTGELFF
TGCAGTGCGACTAGCGGGAGTCTGAACACCGGGGAGCTGTTTTTT
>-|TRBV6-1|-|TRBJ2-5
CASSASQETQYF
TGTGCCAGCAGTGCGTCCCAAGAGACCCAGTACTTC
>few|TRBV29-1|-|TRBJ2-5
CSVEGSNGTVQETQYF
TGCAGCGTTGAAGGGTCTAATGGAACAGTCCAAGAGACCCAGTACTTC
>few|TRBV27|-|TRBJ2-3
CASSLRDSLTQYF
TGTGCCAGCAGTTTACGTGACTCTCTGACGCAGTATTTT
>-|TRBV29-1|-|TRBJ2-5
CSVATGQETQYF
TGCAGCGTTGCGACGGGACAAGAGACCCAGTACTTC
>-|TRBV30|-|TRBJ1-4
CAWSPREEKLFF
TGTGCCTGGAGTCCCCGAGAGGAAAAACTGTTTTTT
>once|TRBV7-2|-|TRBJ2-1
CASSLADPRVLFF
TGTGCCAGCAGCTTAGCAGATCCGCGGGTTCTGTTCTTC
>-|TRBV11-3|TRBD2|TRBJ2-1
CASSSRTGGRDEQFF
TGTGCCAGCAGCTCCCGTACGGGCGGGAGAGACGAGCAGTTCTTC
>-|TRBV7-9|-|TRBJ2-4
CASSPLKVMAKNIQYF
TGTGCCAGCAGCCCCTTGAAGGTGATGGCCAAAAACATTCAGTACTTC
>-|TRBV28|-|TRBJ2-7
CASSEGGTWAEQYF
TGTGCCAGCAGTGAGGGCGGAACGTGGGCCGAGCAGTACTTC
>-|TRBV27|-|TRBJ1-2
CASSSYPGGYTF
TGTGCCAGCAGTTCCTACCCGGGAGGCTACACCTTC